This T cell receptor (beta chain) is drawn from a study of cytomegalovirus exposure and HLA in healthy donors. Findings and caveats of the study: Earlier analysis found most TCR beta V segments productive about 90% or about 30% of the time. Differences between HLA loci emerged in a later analysis of TCR association rates, with DRB1 most and HLA-C fewest. Judged likely to be a sequencing artifact was a cluster of highly shared sequence variants.

V was cut by 4 bases and J by 0 bases, with 16 bases left in between. This CDR3 has 16 amino acids. The germline gives CDR1 SEHNR, CDR2 FQNEAQ (reference sequence). As regards this clone: Its target is unknown.

Use of 60 Vbeta and 13 Jbeta primers characterized the PCR. Libraries were prepared by immunoSEQ multiplex PCR; TCRdb keeps only in-frame clonotypes and omits some of them. In the table there are more than 85,000 clones, 65% to 80% of which are singletons. The source material was PBMCs. This TCR was recovered from a man younger than 40 in good health and CMV-seropositive. The chain links TRBV7-9 to TRBJ2-7, with D possibly TRBD1 on 8 matching bases. The CDR3 DNA reads TGTGCCAGCAGCTCTCTACAGGGGGGGGCCTCCTACGAGCAGTACTTC. Translation: CASSSLQGGASYEQYF.